Presented here are 11 T cell receptor beta chains from one specimen sequenced in a study of blood T cell repertoires in COVID-19 (dated by TCRdb to 2018 to 2020). Libraries were prepared through the immunoSEQ multiplex PCR assay. TCRdb mirrors the immuneACCESS table, restricted to in-frame sequences. Some clones are absent from its copies; in checked studies, under half trace to an unresolved V gene, and the reason for the others is unknown. The table for this sample lists fewer than 200,000 clones; about 88% of them were counted only once. Roughly 2% of the sample goes to the ten largest clones. Sequencing was done on a sample of peripheral blood. Receptor source: a middle-aged man who had recovered from COVID-19.

The chain joins TRBV5-1 to TRBJ2-7; 7 positions agree with TRBD2. Germline trimming cut 4 bases from V and 0 bases from J; bases unmatched to any gene: 7. This CDR3 spans 15 amino acids. CDR1 and CDR2 (germline): SGHRS, YFSETQ. CDR3 amino acids: CASSISSGGSYEQYF. In DNA form, the CDR3 reads TGCGCCAGCAGCATCTCTAGCGGAGGCTCCTACGAGCAGTACTTC.

V and J are TRBV18 and TRBJ1-2; D gene ambiguous. V was clipped by 0 bases and J by 2 bases, with 13 bases between them. From germline, CDR1 is KGHSH and CDR2 LQKENI. This CDR3 has 16 amino acids. In DNA, the CDR3 is TGTGCCAGCTCACCACCTTTGAGGGATTTGAACTATGGCTACACCTTC. It is translated as CASSPPLRDLNYGYTF.

This clone was counted once. The chain links TRBV19 to TRBJ1-5, with D maybe TRBD1 (5 bases). The CDR3 is 14 amino acids. Trimming removed 5 bases from V and 2 bases from J, with 10 bases in between. Germline V gene lookup returns CDR1 LNHDA and CDR2 SQIVND (reference sequence). CDR3 residues: CASSPGLRNQPQHF. DNA of the CDR3: TGTGCCAGTAGTCCGGGACTGCGCAATCAGCCCCAGCATTTT. Full variable domain (rest looked up from reference TRBV19 and TRBJ1-5): DGGITQSPKYLFRKEGQNVTLSCEQNLNHDAMYWYRQDPGQGLRLIYYSQIVNDFQKGDIAEGYSVSREKKESFPLTVTSAQKNPTAFYLCASSPGLRNQPQHFGDGTRLSIL.

The rearrangement links TRBV6-6 to TRBJ2-5; 12 positions match TRBD1. Germline V gene lookup returns CDR1 MNHNY and CDR2 SVGAGI (reference sequence). The CDR3 is made up of 14 amino acids. V shed 7 bases and J 5 bases; nucleotides not matched to a gene: 5. CDR3 DNA: TGTGCCAGCACCTTAGGGACAGGGGGCGAGACCCAGTACTTC. As protein: CASTLGTGGETQYF.

The chain links TRBV6-5 to TRBJ2-7, with D perhaps TRBD1 (5 bases). The germline V gene encodes CDR1 MNHEY and CDR2 SVGAGI. The CDR3 consists of 15 residues. Deletions cut 6 bases from V and 0 bases from J, with 15 bases between. The CDR3 region has the DNA TGTGCCAGCAGCACCAGGGCCGGAGCCTCCTACGAGCAGTACTTC. Its protein is CASSTRAGASYEQYF.

Notes on this clone: The same CDR3 arises from other DNA sequences in this sample as well. This chain uses TRBV7-2 with TRBJ1-4; 11 nucleotides align to TRBD1. V was pared by 6 bases and J by 6 bases, with 6 bases of the junction left unmatched. The CDR3 is 15 residues long. The germline V gene has CDR1 SGHTA and CDR2 FQGNSA. The DNA for the CDR3 is TGTGCCAGCAGTCGTCCGGGACAGGGGGATGAAAAACTGTTTTTT. It specifies CASSRPGQGDEKLFF.

The rearrangement links TRBV7-8 to TRBJ2-7; the match to TRBD1 covers 10 bases. Germline trimming cut 8 bases from V and 3 bases from J; bases unmatched to any gene: 10. This CDR3 is built from 15 residues. Per the germline V gene, CDR1 is SGHVS and CDR2 is FQNEAQ. The CDR3 nucleotides read TGTGCCAGCTCTATCCGGGACAGGGGTAACTACGAGCAGTACTTC. Its translation is CASSIRDRGNYEQYF.

The chain has TRBV5-1 and TRBJ2-5; TRBD2 aligns across 10 bases. This CDR3 is 16 amino acids long. V was clipped by 4 bases and J by 2 bases; unmatched bases: 8. From germline, CDR1 is SGHRS and CDR2 YFSETQ. DNA for the CDR3: TGCGCCAGCAGCCTAACCGGGACTAGCGTACAAGAGACCCAGTACTTC. The encoded protein is CASSLTGTSVQETQYF.

V and J are TRBV27 and TRBJ2-7; 9 nucleotides agree with TRBD1. Trimming took 3 bases from V and 2 from J; bases not matched to a gene: 8. CDR1 and CDR2 (germline): MNHEY, SMNVEV (reference sequence). This CDR3 comprises 16 residues. CDR3 residues: CASSLGWGQGTYEQYF. CDR3 bases: TGTGCCAGCAGTTTGGGGTGGGGACAGGGAACCTACGAGCAGTACTTC.

The rearrangement uses TRBV5-1 and TRBJ2-5; tentative D call: TRBD1 (5 bases). The CDR3 has 14 residues. Trimming shortened V by 3 bases and J by 1 base, and 10 bases separated the two germline ends. CDR1 SGHRS and CDR2 YFSETQ come from the germline V gene. The CDR3 protein is CASSWSTVQETQYF. CDR3 nucleotide sequence: TGCGCCAGCAGCTGGTCGACAGTCCAAGAGACCCAGTACTTC.

The chain recombines TRBV29-1 with TRBJ2-7, with a tentative D call TRBD1 (6 bases). Germline V gives CDR1 SQVTM, CDR2 ANQGSEA. This CDR3 is built from 12 residues. V was shortened by 5 bases and J by 3 bases, with 11 bases between the two germline ends. The DNA of the CDR3 is TGCAGCGTTAGGGCAGGGGTCTACGAGCAGTACTTC. As protein: CSVRAGVYEQYF.